The clone carrying this T cell receptor (beta chain) was found many times. Its target is unknown. Trimming shortened V by 5 bases and J by 6 bases, and 9 bases separated the two germline ends. The CDR3 consists of 12 residues. Germline V CDR1 and CDR2: SGHDN, FVKESK. Via MiXCR, TCRdb re-called the 5' RACE reads, giving one row per CDR3 protein. Of over 200,000 distinct CDR3 sequences detected, 5.5% to 7.5% appear once; the ten largest clones hold 13% to 15%. This entry is derived from a study of identical twins. Study-level results: Fewer insertions were carried by abundant cord blood beta clonotypes, but none was seen in memory repertoires.

This sample was also put to use in a study of T cells expressing NK-cell markers. That paper adds: The TCR beta repertoires were obtained from sorted CD3+CD56+NKG2C+, CD3+CD56+NKG2C- and CD3+CD56-NKG2C+ T cells. HCMV serostatus: most of the eight sequenced donors positive, one negative.

The clonotype was recovered from a woman between 18 and 29 years old in good health. Sequencing was performed on CD8+ T cells sorted from blood. The rearrangement links TRBV14 to TRBJ2-3; D not resolved. This CDR3 reads CASSIPGDTQYF. CDR3 in DNA: TGTGCCAGCAGCATCCCCGGGGATACGCAGTATTTT.